The 9 T cell receptor beta chains reported below all come from one sample, sequenced in a study of CD8+ T cells in alopecia areata. Treatment defined: oral pan-JAK inhibitor, 5-10 mg twice daily. Reverse transcribed after extraction, RNA yielded cDNA as the sequencing template. This table comes from immunoSEQ multiplex PCR, and its TCRdb copy is limited to in-frame clones, with some not included. The repertoire holds some 120,000 clones, with roughly 57% as singletons. The input for sequencing was CD4+ T cells sorted from blood, taken at week 4, from a patient treated with tofacitinib. Receptor source: a human donor with alopecia areata.

This clone appeared a few times. V and J are TRBV29-1 and TRBJ1-2, with 8 bases fitting TRBD1. Germline V lookup: CDR1 SQVTM, CDR2 ANQGSEA. V shed 2 bases, J shed 8 bases, and the junction held 10 bases outside the gene matches. This CDR3 contains 14 residues. CDR3 protein: CSVELEQGAYGYTF. The DNA of the CDR3 is TGCAGCGTTGAACTAGAGCAGGGGGCTTACGGCTACACCTTC.

This chain uses TRBV6-5 with TRBJ2-1; D not certain. The length of the CDR3 is 14 residues. From germline, CDR1 is MNHEY and CDR2 SVGAGI. V lost 4 bases to trimming and J lost 9 bases, with 16 bases between them. The CDR3 loop reads CASSSDLRGGEQFF. CDR3 nucleotide sequence: TGTGCCAGCAGTTCAGACTTACGCGGTGGTGAGCAGTTCTTC.

This clone has only a few counts. The chain uses TRBV4-3 and TRBJ1-5; D gene unclear. Germline CDR1 and CDR2: LGHNA and YSLEER. The CDR3 totals 13 residues. V was clipped by 2 bases and J by 3 bases, with 5 bases between them. This chain's CDR3 is CASSQRINQPQHF. In nucleotides, the CDR3 is TGCGCCAGCAGCCAAAGGATCAATCAGCCCCAGCATTTT.

This clone appeared a few times. V gene TRBV4-1 combines with J gene TRBJ1-5; D unclear. The CDR3 is 13 residues long. Germline V gene sequence: CDR1 MGHRA, CDR2 YSYEKL. V lost 0 bases and J lost 6, with 6 bases in between. The CDR3 is CASSQDAPQPQHF. The CDR3 nucleotides are TGCGCCAGCAGCCAAGATGCCCCTCAGCCCCAGCATTTT.

The gene calls are TRBV30 and TRBJ2-1, with D possibly being TRBD1 (5 bases). The ends were cut back, 2 bases at V and 9 bases at J, with 8 bases in the middle. This CDR3 spans 11 amino acids. Looked up from germline, CDR1 is GTSNPN and CDR2 is SVGIG (reference sequence). In nucleotides, the CDR3 is TGTGCCTGGAGTTCCAGGGCTGAGCAGTTCTTC. This gives the protein CAWSSRAEQFF.

The chain uses TRBV30 and TRBJ1-2; D call uncertain. With 2 bases removed from V and 6 bases from J, the gap between germline ends came to 10 bases. Per the germline V gene, CDR1 is GTSNPN and CDR2 is SVGIG (reference sequence). The CDR3 extends over 12 amino acids. The CDR3 sequence: CAWSRQRDGYTF. The CDR3 DNA reads TGTGCCTGGAGTCGTCAGCGCGATGGCTACACCTTC.

The J gene is TRBJ2-2, the V gene TRBV19; TRBD1 agrees at 9 bases. This CDR3 has 15 amino acids. Germline CDR1 LNHDA, CDR2 SQIVND (reference sequence). J lost 7 bases, V lost 8 bases, and 11 bases had no gene match. DNA of the CDR3: TGTGCCAGTCACCCGGGACAGGGTTTTAGCGGGGAGCTGTTTTTT. This sequence encodes CASHPGQGFSGELFF.

The chain recombines TRBV11-2 with TRBJ2-2; TRBD2 matches at 8 bases. Germline assignment: CDR1 SGHAT and CDR2 FQNNGV. V was clipped by 0 bases and J by 7 bases; unmatched bases: 7. The CDR3 has 16 amino acids. The CDR3 DNA reads TGTGCCAGCAGCTTAGAGACGGGAGGGCCCAACGGGGAGCTGTTTTTT. This encodes CASSLETGGPNGELFF.

This clone was picked up a small number of times. V gene TRBV7-9 combines with J gene TRBJ1-1; possible D gene TRBD1, 5 bases. V was pared by 5 bases and J by 4 bases, with 8 bases between. Germline assignment: CDR1 SEHNR and CDR2 FQNEAQ (reference sequence). This CDR3 is built from 12 residues. CDR3 nucleotides: TGTGCCAGCAGCCGCGGGGGCACTGAAGCTTTCTTT. Protein product: CASSRGGTEAFF.